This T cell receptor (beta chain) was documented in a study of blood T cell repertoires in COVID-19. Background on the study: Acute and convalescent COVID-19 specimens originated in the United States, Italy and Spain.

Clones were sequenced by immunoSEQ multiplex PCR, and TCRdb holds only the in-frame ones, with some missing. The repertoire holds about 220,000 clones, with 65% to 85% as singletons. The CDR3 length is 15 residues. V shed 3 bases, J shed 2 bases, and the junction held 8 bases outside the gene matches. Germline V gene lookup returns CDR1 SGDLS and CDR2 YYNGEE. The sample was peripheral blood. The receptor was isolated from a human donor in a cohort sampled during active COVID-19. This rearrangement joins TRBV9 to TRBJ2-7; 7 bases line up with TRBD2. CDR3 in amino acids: CASSGLAEPAYEQYF. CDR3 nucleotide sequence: TGTGCCAGCAGCGGTCTAGCGGAACCCGCCTACGAGCAGTACTTC. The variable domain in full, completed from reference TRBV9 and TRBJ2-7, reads DSGVTQTPKHLITATGQRVTLRCSPRSGDLSVYWYQQSLDQGLQFLIQYYNGEERAKGNILERFSAQQFPDLHSELNLSSLELGDSALYFCASSGLAEPAYEQYFGPGTRLTVT.